The 22 T cell receptor beta chains presented below share a single source sample, sequenced in a study of blood T cell dynamics during melanoma immunotherapy. The time point is: pre-treatment baseline. The assay was immunoSEQ multiplex PCR, and TCRdb's table has in-frame clones only and misses some. The sample has 4,000 to 5,000 clones, about 96% seen once; the top ten hold 1.2%. The sample here was effector memory CD8+ T cells from blood, taken from a patient treated with checkpoint blockade. The receptors originated from a human donor with melanoma.

The chain uses TRBV19 and TRBJ2-1, with no clear D. The V and J ends lost 3 bases and 0 bases respectively, with 9 bases between them. Per germline, CDR1 LNHDA and CDR2 SQIVND (reference sequence). This CDR3 contains 15 residues. CDR3 bases: TGTGCCAGTAGTATTGGCTCGAGCTCCTACAATGAGCAGTTCTTC. It specifies CASSIGSSSYNEQFF. Complete variable domain (other parts from reference TRBV19 and TRBJ2-1): DGGITQSPKYLFRKEGQNVTLSCEQNLNHDAMYWYRQDPGQGLRLIYYSQIVNDFQKGDIAEGYSVSREKKESFPLTVTSAQKNPTAFYLCASSIGSSSYNEQFFGPGTRLTVL.

The chain has TRBV19 and TRBJ1-2, with 10 nucleotides matching TRBD1. The CDR3 consists of 15 residues. Germline V lookup: CDR1 LNHDA, CDR2 SQIVND (reference sequence). J was trimmed by 2 bases and V by 7 bases; bases with no gene match: 7. CDR3 loop: CASIGTGEVNYGYTF. The CDR3 region has the DNA TGTGCCAGTATCGGGACAGGGGAGGTGAACTATGGCTACACCTTC. Looking up the rest from reference TRBV19 and TRBJ1-2 gives the full variable domain: DGGITQSPKYLFRKEGQNVTLSCEQNLNHDAMYWYRQDPGQGLRLIYYSQIVNDFQKGDIAEGYSVSREKKESFPLTVTSAQKNPTAFYLCASIGTGEVNYGYTFGSGTRLTVV.

The chain links TRBV13 to TRBJ1-2; D perhaps matches TRBD1 (6 bases). The length of the CDR3 is 12 residues. Germline-derived CDR1 and CDR2 are PRHDT and FYEKMQ (reference sequence). The V end was cut by 5 bases, the J end by 6 bases, with 10 bases between. The DNA of the CDR3 is TGTGCCAGCAGCAGGGGGAATAATGGCTACACCTTC. Translation gives CASSRGNNGYTF.

The chain couples TRBV5-1 to TRBJ2-7, with D maybe TRBD1 (5 bases). Germline assignment: CDR1 SGHRS and CDR2 YFSETQ. V gave up 2 bases and J gave up 5 bases, with 11 bases separating them. CDR3 length equals 13 residues. This CDR3 reads CASSFTGVDEQYF. CDR3 sequence (DNA): TGCGCCAGCAGCTTTACAGGAGTAGACGAGCAGTACTTC.

The chain couples TRBV9 to TRBJ1-2; 7 bases are a match to TRBD1. With V trimmed by 0 bases and J by 4 bases, 6 bases remained unmatched. CDR3 length: 15 residues. Germline CDR1 reads SGDLS; CDR2 reads YYNGEE. CDR3 DNA sequence: TGTGCCAGCAGCGTAGTCTCCGGACAGGTCTATGGCTACACCTTC. It encodes CASSVVSGQVYGYTF.

A few counts support this clone. This sequence joins TRBV2 and TRBJ2-7; TRBD1 aligns across 8 bases. From germline, CDR1 is SNHLY and CDR2 FYNNEI. V shed 8 bases and J 3 bases; nucleotides not matched to a gene: 3. The CDR3 extends over 12 amino acids. As DNA, the CDR3 is TGTGCCAGCGCGGGACAGGTCTACGAGCAGTACTTC. Protein product: CASAGQVYEQYF. The full variable domain, rest sourced from reference TRBV2 and TRBJ2-7, is EPEVTQTPSHQVTQMGQEVILRCVPISNHLYFYWYRQILGQKVEFLVSFYNNEISEKSEIFDDQFSVERPDGSNFTLKIRSTKLEDSAMYFCASAGQVYEQYFGPGTRLTVT.

This clone was counted a single time. The V call is TRBV28, the J call TRBJ1-3, with TRBD1 matching over 8 bases. V shed 5 bases and J 3 bases; nucleotides not matched to a gene: 3. This CDR3 has 14 residues. Germline V gives CDR1 MDHEN, CDR2 SYDVKM. The CDR3 is CASSVTGVGNTIYF. The CDR3 bases are TGTGCCAGCAGTGTGACAGGGGTTGGAAACACCATATATTTT.

The V call is TRBV28, the J call TRBJ1-2; D gene unclear. The V gene lost 5 bases and the J gene lost 1 base, with 8 bases spanning the gap. The CDR3 has 13 amino acids. Germline-derived CDR1 and CDR2 are MDHEN and SYDVKM. For the CDR3, the DNA is TGTGCCAGCAGTGTCAGCATTAACTATGGCTACACCTTC. The encoded protein is CASSVSINYGYTF.

This rearrangement joins TRBV4-1 to TRBJ2-5; no definite D call. Germline assignment: CDR1 MGHRA and CDR2 YSYEKL. The CDR3 covers 14 residues. V dropped 0 bases and J dropped 1 base, with 6 bases sitting between them. The CDR3: CASSQDPGQETQYF. DNA of the CDR3: TGCGCCAGCAGCCAAGATCCGGGCCAAGAGACCCAGTACTTC.

This clone was seen only once. V gene TRBV27 combines with J gene TRBJ2-3; 7 nucleotides agree with TRBD2. CDR1 is MNHEY, CDR2 SMNVEV, per germline (reference sequence). CDR3 length equals 16 residues. Unmatched junction bases numbered 11, after V lost 6 bases and J lost 2 bases. The CDR3 loop reads CASSPSAGETTDTQYF. As DNA, the CDR3 is TGTGCCAGCAGCCCCTCTGCGGGAGAGACCACAGATACGCAGTATTTT.

This clone was recorded only once. This chain uses TRBV9 with TRBJ2-7, with D possibly being TRBD2 (5 bases). Between the trimmed V and J ends, which lost 3 bases and 4 bases, there was a span of 5 bases. The CDR3 loop spans 11 amino acids. In germline, CDR1 is SGDLS, CDR2 YYNGEE. As DNA, the CDR3 is TGTGCCAGCAGCGCGGGATACGAGCAGTACTTC. Protein: CASSAGYEQYF.

The genes are TRBV9 and TRBJ2-2; 12 bases agree with TRBD2. Germline CDR1 is SGDLS and CDR2 is YYNGEE. J lost 1 base, V lost 4 bases, and 2 bases had no gene match. The CDR3 has 16 residues. CDR3 bases: TGTGCCAGCAGCTCGGGACTAGCGGGGAACACCGGGGAGCTGTTTTTT. Amino acids: CASSSGLAGNTGELFF.

This clone was counted only a few times. This chain links TRBV27 with TRBJ2-7; 7 bases agree with TRBD2. With V trimmed by 7 bases and J by 3 bases, 12 bases remained unmatched. This CDR3 spans 15 amino acids. Germline V gives CDR1 MNHEY, CDR2 SMNVEV (reference sequence). The CDR3 loop is CASKGLASGHYEQYF. The CDR3 DNA sequence: TGTGCCAGCAAGGGGCTGGCTAGCGGACACTACGAGCAGTACTTC.

The chain is built from TRBV27 and TRBJ2-3, with unresolved D. The germline V and J ends were trimmed by 8 bases and 2 bases, with 14 bases remaining between them. From germline, CDR1 is MNHEY and CDR2 SMNVEV (reference sequence). The CDR3 is 14 amino acids. CDR3 in DNA: TGTGCCAGCTCCCCGAGGCTATCCACAGATACGCAGTATTTT. Its translation: CASSPRLSTDTQYF.

J is TRBJ1-1 and V is TRBV9; a weak D match, TRBD1 (5 bases). The CDR3 is made up of 18 amino acids. Per the germline V gene, CDR1 is SGDLS and CDR2 is YYNGEE. V lost 0 bases to trimming and J lost 0 bases, with 18 bases between them. This CDR3 is CASSVVGGDGTMNTEAFF. For the CDR3, the DNA is TGTGCCAGCAGCGTAGTGGGGGGGGACGGAACCATGAACACTGAAGCTTTCTTT. The full variable domain, completed using reference TRBV9 and TRBJ1-1, is DSGVTQTPKHLITATGQRVTLRCSPRSGDLSVYWYQQSLDQGLQFLIQYYNGEERAKGNILERFSAQQFPDLHSELNLSSLELGDSALYFCASSVVGGDGTMNTEAFFGQGTRLTVV.

The rearrangement links TRBV6-5 to TRBJ2-1, with TRBD1 matching over 12 bases. The germline V gene has CDR1 MNHEY and CDR2 SVGAGI. This CDR3 region has 16 residues. The V segment lost 2 bases and the J segment 2 bases; nucleotides outside the gene matches: 1. In DNA, the CDR3 is TGTGCCAGCAGTTACGGGACAGGGGGCACCTACAATGAGCAGTTCTTC. Protein product: CASSYGTGGTYNEQFF.

This sequence joins TRBV4-1 and TRBJ1-2; D is unresolved. CDR3 length equals 18 residues. V was shortened by 0 bases and J by 1 base, with 18 bases between the two germline ends. Germline assignment: CDR1 MGHRA and CDR2 YSYEKL. CDR3 coding DNA: TGCGCCAGCAGCCAAGATTTCATAGGGTCCCACCATAACTATGGCTACACCTTC. Its translation: CASSQDFIGSHHNYGYTF.

This chain links TRBV27 with TRBJ2-2; TRBD2 agrees at 10 bases. The CDR3 contains 17 residues. CDR1 and CDR2 from the germline V gene are MNHEY and SMNVEV (reference sequence). V lost 2 bases and J lost 1; bases outside the gene matches: 4. As DNA, the CDR3 is TGTGCCAGCAGTTTAGTGTTAGCGGGAGGGAACACCGGGGAGCTGTTTTTT. It specifies CASSLVLAGGNTGELFF.

The chain combines TRBV15 with TRBJ2-1; 7 bases fit TRBD2. Trimming cost V 5 bases and J 4 bases; bases outside gene matches: 11. Germline CDR1 reads LNHNV; CDR2 reads YYDKDF (reference sequence). The CDR3 covers 16 residues. The CDR3 sequence is CATSWASGRNYNEQFF. The CDR3 DNA reads as TGTGCCACCAGCTGGGCTAGCGGAAGGAATTACAATGAGCAGTTCTTC.

The chain links TRBV29-1 to TRBJ2-7; possibly TRBD1 for D (6 bases). Germline V gene data show CDR1 as SQVTM and CDR2 as ANQGSEA. There are 15 residues in the CDR3. V was shortened by 0 bases and J by 7 bases, with 19 bases between the two germline ends. CDR3: CSVEDTRTALREQYF. CDR3 coding DNA: TGCAGCGTTGAAGATACTCGGACAGCCTTGCGGGAGCAGTACTTC.

The rearrangement uses TRBV5-1 and TRBJ2-1; unclear D gene. V shed 7 bases and J shed 0 bases, with 14 bases lying between them. The CDR3 covers 15 residues. Germline CDR1 reads SGHRS; CDR2 reads YFSETQ. The CDR3 bases are TGCGCCAGCTGCCCGGAGAGTCACTCCTACAATGAGCAGTTCTTC. It yields the protein CASCPESHSYNEQFF.

This chain links TRBV19 with TRBJ2-3, with 7 bases lining up with TRBD2. Germline lookup yields CDR1 LNHDA and CDR2 SQIVND (reference sequence). Losses at the gene ends were 3 bases for V and 5 bases for J; bases not matched to a gene: 2. The CDR3 consists of 13 residues. The DNA of the CDR3 is TGTGCCAGTAGTATGATAGCGGGAGATACGCAGTATTTT. Translation: CASSMIAGDTQYF.